Sequencing of this T cell receptor beta chain was carried out in a study of T cell repertoires in cytomegalovirus infection. This clonotype appeared a few times. TCRdb passed the reads through MiXCR, listing each CDR3 protein once. The repertoire has 510,000 or so distinct CDR3 sequences, more than 25% of them found once; the top ten carry over 10%. Sequenced: PBMCs. This clonotype was sampled from a human donor in good health (CMV status not recorded). Some clones in this sample may be carry-over from other donors' samples.

This CDR3 reads CASSYGRGVTYEQYF. The CDR3 DNA reads TGTGCCAGCAGTTACGGGCGGGGGGTCACCTACGAGCAGTACTTC. V is TRBV6-2 or TRBV6-3 and J is TRBJ2-7; 8 nucleotides match TRBD2. CDR3 length: 15 amino acids. Germline CDR1 reads MNHEY; CDR2 reads SVGEGT. The V segment lost 2 bases and the J segment 2 bases; nucleotides outside the gene matches: 5.